These T cell receptor beta chains were read from a single sample in a study of blood T cell repertoires in COVID-19. Clones were sequenced by immunoSEQ multiplex PCR, and TCRdb holds only the in-frame ones, with some missing. The data contain 110,000 to 150,000 clones, over 80% of them seen just once; the ten biggest clones take up around 1.5%. The sequencing input was peripheral blood. The receptors here all came from a human donor in a cohort sampled during active COVID-19. The CDR3 runs from the conserved cysteine through the conserved F or W. D genes are given only for firm matches. Size is omitted from some rows. Given values are once, few, many or a class for expanded clones.

v_call	clone_size	j_call	d_call	cdr3_nt	cdr3_aa
TRBV3-1/TRBV3-2	-	TRBJ1-1	-	TGTGCCAGCAGCCAAAGGGCGGGTGAAGCTTTCTTT	CASSQRAGEAFF
TRBV7-9	-	TRBJ2-2	TRBD2	TGTGCCAGCAGCTTAGAGAATACCCGACTAGCGGCGAACACCGGGGAGCTGTTTTTT	CASSLENTRLAANTGELFF
TRBV18	once	TRBJ2-5	-	TGTGCCAGCTCTCTTCTCCCCCCCAGGGCCTCTATGAAGGAGACCCAGTACTTC	CASSLLPPRASMKETQYF
TRBV6-6	-	TRBJ2-5	-	TGTGCCAGCCATAGAGGGGGAAGGTCCGGGGAGACCCAGTACTTC	CASHRGGRSGETQYF
TRBV5-4	few	TRBJ2-7	-	TGTGCCAGCAGCCCCGGTGGAAGCGGGCTATCCTACGAGCAGTACTTC	CASSPGGSGLSYEQYF
TRBV7-2	-	TRBJ2-3	-	TGTGCCAGCAGCTTGCTAGCCGATCTTAGCACAGATACGCAGTATTTT	CASSLLADLSTDTQYF
TRBV2	-	TRBJ2-5	TRBD2	TGTGCCAGCAGTGAAATGAGCGGGAGGGAGACCCAGTACTTC	CASSEMSGRETQYF
TRBV6-5	-	TRBJ2-3	-	TGTGCCAGCAGTTCAGGGCGGGATGGGGGAGATACGCAGTATTTT	CASSSGRDGGDTQYF
TRBV6-2/TRBV6-3	once	TRBJ2-7	-	TGTGCCAGCAGTTACAACGGGGGTTACGAGCAGTACTTC	CASSYNGGYEQYF
TRBV3-1/TRBV3-2	once	TRBJ1-3	-	TGTGCCAGCAGCCAGGGGCCTACAGGGTTAACTGGAAACACCATATATTTT	CASSQGPTGLTGNTIYF
TRBV5-5	-	TRBJ2-7	-	TGTGCCAGCAGCTGGAGCGGACCCTACGAGCAGTACTTC	CASSWSGPYEQYF
TRBV7-2	-	TRBJ2-3	TRBD2	TGTGCCAGCAGCTCCTCAGGACTAGCGGGAGTCGGGGGCACAGATACGCAGTATTTT	CASSSSGLAGVGGTDTQYF
TRBV18	-	TRBJ2-7	TRBD2	TGTGCCAGCTCACTAGAGCGGGAGGGCCAGCGGCAGTACTTC	CASSLEREGQRQYF
TRBV3-1/TRBV3-2	-	TRBJ2-1	TRBD2	TGTGCCTCTGCACTAGCGGGAAAGAATGAGCAGTTCTTC	CASALAGKNEQFF
TRBV5-8	-	TRBJ2-5	TRBD2	TGTGCCAGCAGCGTGACAACGGGGGGGCGCGAGACCCAGTACTTC	CASSVTTGGRETQYF
TRBV7-9	-	TRBJ2-1	-	TGTGCCAGCAGCTTACGGGGGGCGGATGAGCAGTTCTTC	CASSLRGADEQFF
TRBV24-1	-	TRBJ2-5	TRBD1	TGTGCCACCAGTGATCCCCGACAGGGAAATCAAGAGACCCAGTACTTC	CATSDPRQGNQETQYF
TRBV29-1	-	TRBJ1-2	-	TGCAGCGTTGAGCTCCAAACGGGGTATGGCTACACCTTC	CSVELQTGYGYTF
TRBV29-1	-	TRBJ1-2	TRBD1	TGCAGCGTGGCGGACAGGCCTAACTATGGCTACACCTTC	CSVADRPNYGYTF
TRBV28	-	TRBJ1-4	-	TGTGCCAGCAGTTTCTTCAATGAAAAACTGTTTTTT	CASSFFNEKLFF
TRBV6-5	-	TRBJ2-1	-	TGTGCCAGCAGCTTAATTAGCTCCTACAATGAGCAGTTCTTC	CASSLISSYNEQFF
TRBV7-7	few	TRBJ2-3	-	TGTGCTAGCAGCCCTCAGGCTTCGATTACGCAGTATTTT	CASSPQASITQYF
TRBV9	-	TRBJ2-3	-	TGTGCCAGCAGCGTAGGGGCAGGGGAAGGGGCAGATACGCAGTATTTT	CASSVGAGEGADTQYF
TRBV19	-	TRBJ2-7	TRBD1	TGTGCCAGTAGTCCCAGCGTTCGGACAGGGGTATTTCGCTACGAGCAGTACTTC	CASSPSVRTGVFRYEQYF
TRBV30	-	TRBJ1-5	TRBD1	TGTGCCTGGAGTGAGGGACAGCTTAGCAATCAGCCCCAGCATTTT	CAWSEGQLSNQPQHF
TRBV2	-	TRBJ2-1	-	TGTGCCAGCAGTGCGCAGATACGGGGGAATGAGCAGTTCTTC	CASSAQIRGNEQFF
TRBV18	-	TRBJ2-2	TRBD1	TGTGCCAGCTCACCTACAGGGGCCCTCACCGGGGAGCTGTTTTTT	CASSPTGALTGELFF
TRBV5-4	-	TRBJ2-1	TRBD1	TGTGCCAGCAGCCCGACAGGGGGCGATGAGCAGTTCTTC	CASSPTGGDEQFF
TRBV9	-	TRBJ2-1	TRBD2	TGTGCCAGCAGCGTAGAAGCGGGAGTCTACAATGAGCAGTTCTTC	CASSVEAGVYNEQFF
TRBV28	-	TRBJ1-4	-	TGTGCCAGCAGTTTTGGGGGGGCGACTAATGAAAAACTGTTTTTT	CASSFGGATNEKLFF
TRBV18	-	TRBJ1-2	TRBD1	TGTGCCAGCTCAGCCGGGACAGGGGGTGATGGCTACACCTTC	CASSAGTGGDGYTF
TRBV9	-	TRBJ2-2	-	TGTGCCAGCCGAGGGCAGAACACCGGGGAGCTGTTTTTT	CASRGQNTGELFF
TRBV2	once	TRBJ1-1	TRBD1	TGTGCCAGCAACGAGGACAGGGTGAACACTGAAGCTTTCTTT	CASNEDRVNTEAFF
TRBV7-6	-	TRBJ2-2	-	TGTGCCAGCAGCTTAGAGAGTGCACCCAACACCGGGGAGCTGTTTTTT	CASSLESAPNTGELFF
TRBV2	once	TRBJ2-1	-	TGTGCCAGCAGTGTAGGGGACTTTTACAATGAGCAGTTCTTC	CASSVGDFYNEQFF
TRBV5-4	-	TRBJ2-7	TRBD2	TGTGCCAGCAGCTCCGGAGGGACTAGCGGGACCGAGCAGTACTTC	CASSSGGTSGTEQYF
TRBV24-1	-	TRBJ2-3	TRBD2	TGTGCCACCAGTTTGGGGACTAGCGGAACAGATACGCAGTATTTT	CATSLGTSGTDTQYF
TRBV19	-	TRBJ1-1	-	TGTGCCAGTAGTATCCCAGGGGCCGGTAGTAGAGCTTTCTTT	CASSIPGAGSRAFF
TRBV14	many	TRBJ2-1	-	TGTGCCAGCAGGGCTCGGCCGGAGGGCCTCCGGGATGAGCAGTTCTTC	CASRARPEGLRDEQFF
TRBV5-5	-	TRBJ2-7	TRBD1	TGTGCCAGCAGCCCCGGGACAGGGGACTACGAGCAGTACTTC	CASSPGTGDYEQYF
TRBV25-1	-	TRBJ2-3	TRBD2	TGTGCCAGTAAGCGGGAGATCACAGATACGCAGTATTTT	CASKREITDTQYF
TRBV19	-	TRBJ1-6	TRBD1	TGTGCCAGTACACCGGGACAGGGGGCTGGTTCACCCCTCCACTTT	CASTPGQGAGSPLHF